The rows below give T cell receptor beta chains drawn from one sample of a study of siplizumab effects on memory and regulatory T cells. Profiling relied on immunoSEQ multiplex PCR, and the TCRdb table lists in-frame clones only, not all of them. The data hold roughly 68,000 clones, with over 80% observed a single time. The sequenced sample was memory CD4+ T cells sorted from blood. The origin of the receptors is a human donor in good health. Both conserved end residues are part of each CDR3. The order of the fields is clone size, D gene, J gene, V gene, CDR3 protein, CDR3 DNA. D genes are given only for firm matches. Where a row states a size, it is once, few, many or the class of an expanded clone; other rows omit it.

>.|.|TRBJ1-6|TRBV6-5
CASHGGVENSPLHF
TGTGCCAGTCACGGGGGGGTGGAAAATTCACCCCTCCACTTT
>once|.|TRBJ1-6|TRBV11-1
CASRGRGGGGSPLHF
TGTGCCAGCAGAGGACGTGGAGGGGGAGGGTCACCCCTCCACTTT
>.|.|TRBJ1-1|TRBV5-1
CASREGSGTEAFF
TGCGCCAGCAGGGAGGGGTCGGGCACTGAAGCTTTCTTT
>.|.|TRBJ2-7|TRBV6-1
CATQEPGRPYEQYF
TGTGCCACCCAGGAACCGGGACGGCCCTACGAGCAGTACTTC
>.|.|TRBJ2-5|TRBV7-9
CASSLEAGPQETQYF
TGTGCCAGCAGCTTAGAGGCTGGACCACAAGAGACCCAGTACTTC
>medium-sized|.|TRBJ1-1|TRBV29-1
CSVTAGYTEAFF
TGCAGCGTAACTGCAGGGTACACTGAAGCTTTCTTT
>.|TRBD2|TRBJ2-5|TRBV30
CACTRLAGQETQYF
TGTGCCTGTACGAGACTAGCGGGACAAGAGACCCAGTACTTC
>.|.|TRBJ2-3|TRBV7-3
CASSPSLLTSTDTQYF
TGTGCCAGCAGCCCCTCCCTCTTGACCAGCACAGATACGCAGTATTTT
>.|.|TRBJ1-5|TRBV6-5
CASSYSMSNQPQHF
TGTGCCAGCAGTTACTCCATGAGCAATCAGCCCCAGCATTTT
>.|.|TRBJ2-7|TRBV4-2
CASSQGVPNSYEQYF
TGTGCCAGCAGCCAAGGAGTCCCGAATTCCTACGAGCAGTACTTC
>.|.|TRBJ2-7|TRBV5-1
CASSLSMGTRRIYEQYF
TGCGCCAGCAGCTTGTCTATGGGGACCCGACGTATTTACGAGCAGTACTTC
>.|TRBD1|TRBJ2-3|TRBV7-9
CASSSQGGGTDTQYF
TGTGCCAGCAGCTCACAAGGGGGCGGGACAGATACGCAGTATTTT
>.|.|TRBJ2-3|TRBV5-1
CASSLGTLRDTQYF
TGCGCCAGCAGCCTCGGGACTCTCCGGGATACGCAGTATTTT
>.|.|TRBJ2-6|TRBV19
CASSIERGPGANVLTF
TGTGCCAGTAGTATAGAGCGGGGCCCTGGGGCCAACGTCCTGACTTTC
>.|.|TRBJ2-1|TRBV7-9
CASSFWAVRNEQFF
TGTGCCAGCAGCTTTTGGGCCGTTCGTAATGAGCAGTTCTTC
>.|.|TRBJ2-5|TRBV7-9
CASSFDGVETQYF
TGTGCCAGCAGCTTTGATGGGGTAGAGACCCAGTACTTC
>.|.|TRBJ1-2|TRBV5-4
CASSPGMGGSNYGYTF
TGTGCCAGCAGCCCGGGGATGGGGGGCTCGAACTATGGCTACACCTTC
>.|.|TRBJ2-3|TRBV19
CASSSVSTARRTDTQYF
TGTGCCAGTAGTTCCGTTTCGACTGCCCGCCGCACAGATACGCAGTATTTT
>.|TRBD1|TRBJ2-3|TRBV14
CASSQRGTGGMHTQYF
TGTGCCAGCAGCCAAAGAGGAACAGGGGGCATGCATACGCAGTATTTT
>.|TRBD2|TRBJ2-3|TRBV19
CASSTGATSGASTDTQYF
TGTGCCAGTAGCACGGGGGCGACTAGCGGGGCCTCCACAGATACGCAGTATTTT
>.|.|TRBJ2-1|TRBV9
CASSLGLLYNEQFF
TGTGCCAGCAGCCTAGGACTGCTTTACAATGAGCAGTTCTTC
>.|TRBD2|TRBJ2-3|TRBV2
CATSRSGGGDTQYF
TGTGCCACCAGTAGGAGTGGCGGGGGAGATACGCAGTATTTT
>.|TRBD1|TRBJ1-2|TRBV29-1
CSDDREGGYTF
TGCAGCGACGACAGGGAAGGAGGCTACACCTTC
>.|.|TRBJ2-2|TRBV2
CASRRGVGGTGELFF
TGTGCCAGCAGGAGGGGGGTCGGCGGCACCGGGGAGCTGTTTTTT
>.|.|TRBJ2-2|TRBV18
CASSEQGAGELFF
TGTGCCAGCTCCGAACAGGGCGCCGGGGAGCTGTTTTTT
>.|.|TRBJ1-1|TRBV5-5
CASSLGSGRTEAFF
TGTGCCAGCAGCTTGGGTTCGGGCCGCACTGAAGCTTTCTTT
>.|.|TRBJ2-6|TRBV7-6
CASSSFRSGANVLTF
TGTGCCAGCAGCTCCTTTAGATCTGGGGCCAACGTCCTGACTTTC
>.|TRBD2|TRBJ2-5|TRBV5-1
CASSLDSGGRRETQYF
TGCGCCAGCAGCTTAGATAGCGGGGGGCGAAGAGAGACCCAGTACTTC
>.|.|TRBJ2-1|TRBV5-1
CASSVRDTNNEQFF
TGCGCCAGCAGCGTCCGGGACACCAACAATGAGCAGTTCTTC
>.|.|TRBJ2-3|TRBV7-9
CASSLIAISTDTQYF
TGTGCCAGCAGCTTAATAGCCATAAGCACAGATACGCAGTATTTT
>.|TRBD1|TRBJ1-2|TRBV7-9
CASSLLGMTGDEDGYTF
TGTGCCAGCAGCCTTCTCGGAATGACAGGGGATGAAGATGGCTACACCTTC
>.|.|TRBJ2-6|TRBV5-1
CASSNGGRAGANVLTF
TGCGCCAGCAGCAACGGTGGAAGGGCTGGGGCCAACGTCCTGACTTTC
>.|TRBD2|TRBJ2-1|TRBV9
CASSQGTSGNWRLGDEQFF
TGTGCCAGCAGCCAAGGGACTAGCGGAAATTGGAGACTTGGGGATGAGCAGTTCTTC
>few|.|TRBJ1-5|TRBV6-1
CASSRPGAPQPQHF
TGTGCCAGCAGTAGACCGGGAGCCCCCCAGCCCCAGCATTTT
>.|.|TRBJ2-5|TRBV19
CASRREETQYF
TGTGCCAGTAGGAGAGAGGAGACCCAGTACTTC